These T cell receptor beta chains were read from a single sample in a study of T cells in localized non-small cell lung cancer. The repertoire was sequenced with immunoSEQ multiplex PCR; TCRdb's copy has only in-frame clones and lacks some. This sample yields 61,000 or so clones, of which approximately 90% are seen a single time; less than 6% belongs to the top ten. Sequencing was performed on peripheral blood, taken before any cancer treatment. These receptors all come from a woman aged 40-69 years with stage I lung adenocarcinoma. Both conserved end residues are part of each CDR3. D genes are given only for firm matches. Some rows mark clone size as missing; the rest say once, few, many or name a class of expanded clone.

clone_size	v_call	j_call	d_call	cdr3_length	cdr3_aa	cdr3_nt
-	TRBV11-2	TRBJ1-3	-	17	CASSPIRPQGSGNTIYF	TGTGCCAGCAGCCCTATCCGTCCGCAGGGATCTGGAAACACCATATATTTT
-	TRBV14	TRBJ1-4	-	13	CASSQAVSEKLFF	TGTGCCAGCAGCCAAGCTGTTTCTGAAAAACTGTTTTTT
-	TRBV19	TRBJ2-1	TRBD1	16	CASSMSHGTGGWEQFF	TGTGCCAGTAGTATGTCCCACGGGACAGGGGGTTGGGAGCAGTTCTTC
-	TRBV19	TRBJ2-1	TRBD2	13	CASSPWTSGEQFF	TGTGCCAGTAGTCCCTGGACTAGCGGTGAGCAGTTCTTC
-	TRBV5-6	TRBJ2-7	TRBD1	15	CASSFPGTAGYEQYF	TGTGCCAGCAGCTTTCCCGGGACAGCAGGCTACGAGCAGTACTTC
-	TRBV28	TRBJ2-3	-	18	CASSFSIAQGLGTDTQYF	TGTGCCAGCAGTTTTTCAATAGCCCAAGGGCTGGGCACAGATACGCAGTATTTT
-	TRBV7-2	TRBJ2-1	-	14	CASYELVYGNEQFF	TGTGCCAGCTACGAGCTAGTTTATGGGAATGAGCAGTTCTTC
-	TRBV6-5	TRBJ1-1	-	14	CASSPSFGMRKAFF	TGTGCCAGCAGTCCATCGTTCGGGATGAGGAAAGCTTTCTTT
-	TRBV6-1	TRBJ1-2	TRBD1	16	CASSERLEGAWGGYTF	TGTGCCAGCAGTGAAAGGTTGGAGGGGGCCTGGGGTGGCTACACCTTC
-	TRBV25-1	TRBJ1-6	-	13	CASKGSYNSPLHF	TGTGCCAGCAAGGGCTCCTATAATTCACCCCTCCACTTT
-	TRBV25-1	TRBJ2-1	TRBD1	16	CASSDSHRGSYNEQFF	TGTGCCAGCAGTGATTCCCACAGGGGATCCTACAATGAGCAGTTCTTC
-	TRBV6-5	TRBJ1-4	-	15	CASSYRVATNEKLFF	TGTGCCAGCAGTTACAGGGTTGCAACTAATGAAAAACTGTTTTTT
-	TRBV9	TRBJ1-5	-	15	CASIVCTGGHQPQHF	TGTGCCAGCATCGTTTGTACCGGAGGACATCAGCCCCAGCATTTT
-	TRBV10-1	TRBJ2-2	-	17	CASSEYVVIGGTGELFF	TGCGCCAGCAGTGAGTACGTTGTAATAGGGGGCACCGGGGAGCTGTTTTTT
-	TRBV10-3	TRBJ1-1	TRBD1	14	CAISDLTGEAEAFF	TGTGCCATCAGTGACTTGACAGGGGAAGCTGAAGCTTTCTTT
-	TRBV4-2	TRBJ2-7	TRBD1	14	CASSFGTGKYEQYF	TGTGCCAGCAGTTTTGGGACAGGTAAATACGAGCAGTACTTC
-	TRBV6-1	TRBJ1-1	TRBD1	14	CASSVGQSGTEAFF	TGTGCCAGCAGTGTGGGACAGTCTGGCACTGAAGCTTTCTTT
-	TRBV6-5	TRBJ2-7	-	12	CASSGGTAEQYF	TGTGCCAGCAGTGGAGGGACAGCCGAGCAGTACTTC
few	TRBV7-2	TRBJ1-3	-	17	CASSLAPGLISGNTIYF	TGTGCCAGCAGCTTAGCGCCGGGACTGATCTCTGGAAACACCATATATTTT
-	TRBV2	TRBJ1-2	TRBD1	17	CASSEVLSWQGVYGYTF	TGTGCCAGCAGTGAAGTTCTGTCCTGGCAGGGGGTCTATGGCTACACCTTC
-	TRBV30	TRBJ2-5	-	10	CAWGAETQYF	TGTGCCTGGGGAGCAGAGACCCAGTACTTC
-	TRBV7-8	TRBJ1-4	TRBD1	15	CASSLDRGKGEKLFF	TGTGCCAGCAGCTTAGACAGGGGGAAGGGTGAAAAACTGTTTTTT
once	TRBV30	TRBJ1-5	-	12	CAWSEPGQPQHF	TGTGCCTGGAGTGAACCCGGCCAGCCCCAGCATTTT
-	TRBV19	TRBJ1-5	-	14	CASTPTKKGQPQHF	TGTGCCAGTACCCCAACAAAGAAGGGTCAACCCCAGCATTTT
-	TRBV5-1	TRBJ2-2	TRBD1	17	CASSPWTGGADTGELFF	TGCGCCAGCAGCCCATGGACAGGGGGCGCGGACACCGGGGAGCTGTTTTTT
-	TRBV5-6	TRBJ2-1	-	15	CASSLGLGDLNEQFF	TGTGCCAGCAGCTTGGGACTAGGGGACCTCAATGAGCAGTTCTTC
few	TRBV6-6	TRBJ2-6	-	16	CASSYREYDGANVLTF	TGTGCCAGCAGTTACCGCGAATACGACGGGGCCAACGTCCTGACTTTC
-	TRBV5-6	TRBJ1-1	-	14	CASSVTNRDTEAFF	TGTGCCAGCAGCGTCACTAACAGGGACACTGAAGCTTTCTTT
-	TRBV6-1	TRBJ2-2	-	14	CASSSRTSGGELFF	TGTGCCAGCAGCTCCAGGACCTCGGGCGGGGAGCTGTTTTTT
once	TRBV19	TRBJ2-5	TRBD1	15	CASDTGTGFRETQYF	TGTGCCAGTGACACCGGGACAGGGTTTCGCGAGACCCAGTACTTC
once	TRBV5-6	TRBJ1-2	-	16	CASSTAGEPPYYGYTF	TGTGCCAGCAGCACCGCGGGGGAACCCCCGTACTATGGCTACACCTTC